This T cell receptor beta chain stems from a study of response to subunit inactivated influenza vaccine. Study-wide results and limits: It was the authors' suggestion that each seasonal influenza vaccination recruits few new T cells.

TCRdb ran MiXCR on the RT-PCR reads and lists one entry per CDR3 protein. The data hold around 750,000 distinct CDR3 sequences, with approximately 22% observed a single time. Germline V gives CDR1 MNHNS, CDR2 SASEGT. Trimming cost V 6 bases and J 5 bases; bases outside gene matches: 6. The CDR3 covers 15 residues. There are many counts of this clonotype. Its antigen is currently unknown. The specimen comprised PBMCs from blood, sampled more than 4 days after vaccination. This receptor was taken from a man aged 50 to 59 who received an inactivated influenza vaccine. The chain links TRBV6-1 to TRBJ2-2; 10 bases map to TRBD1. The CDR3 nucleotides are TGTGCCAGCAGCCGGGACAGGGGTAAAACCGGGGAGCTGTTTTTT. Translated: CASSRDRGKTGELFF.